Below, 31 T cell receptor beta chains from the same sample are listed, as sequenced in a study of control samples from healthy donors and cancer patients. Assay used: immunoSEQ multiplex PCR; TCRdb lists only in-frame clones, some missing. The sample records over 45,000 clones, approximately 89% being singletons. Sample: PBMCs. The receptors shown here come from a man aged 35 to 55 with colorectal cancer.

The chain employs TRBV5-1 and TRBJ1-4; D perhaps matches TRBD1 (6 bases). This CDR3 spans 16 amino acids. Trimming took 0 bases from V and 1 from J, leaving 10 bases between them. CDR1 SGHRS and CDR2 YFSETQ come from the germline V gene. This CDR3 is CASSLDRDGTNEKLFF. Here the CDR3 DNA reads TGCGCCAGCAGCTTGGACAGGGACGGAACTAATGAAAAACTGTTTTTT. Based on the CDR3 plus reference TRBV5-1 and TRBJ1-4, the full variable domain is KAGVTQTPRYLIKTRGQQVTLSCSPISGHRSVSWYQQTPGQGLQFLFEYFSETQRNKGNFPGRFSGRQFSNSRSEMNVSTLELGDSALYLCASSLDRDGTNEKLFFGSGTQLSVL.

This clone was observed once. The rearrangement uses TRBV30 and TRBJ1-2; D might be TRBD1 (5 bases). V was cut by 3 bases and J by 0 bases, with 14 bases left in between. This CDR3 spans 15 amino acids. In germline, CDR1 is GTSNPN, CDR2 SVGIG (reference sequence). The CDR3 sequence: CAWSDRWGANYGYTF. The CDR3 region has the DNA TGTGCCTGGAGCGACAGATGGGGTGCTAACTATGGCTACACCTTC.

The rearrangement joins TRBV9 to TRBJ1-2; D is undetermined. V dropped 0 bases and J dropped 8 bases, with 17 bases sitting between them. The CDR3 is 15 residues long. Germline lookup yields CDR1 SGDLS and CDR2 YYNGEE. The CDR3 reads CASSVAAGLNLGYTF. The CDR3 bases are TGTGCCAGCAGCGTAGCGGCGGGATTAAATTTGGGCTACACCTTC.

The V gene is TRBV25-1, the J gene TRBJ2-7; 11 bases agree with TRBD1. Trimming cost V 8 bases and J 1 base; bases outside gene matches: 1. Germline V lookup: CDR1 MGHDK, CDR2 SYGVNS. This CDR3 has 13 residues. In DNA form, the CDR3 reads TGTGCCAGCGGACAGGGGGCATCCTACGAGCAGTACTTC. It yields the protein CASGQGASYEQYF.

The chain couples TRBV9 to TRBJ2-7; TRBD1 is a possible D gene (5 bases). This CDR3 spans 14 amino acids. From germline, CDR1 is SGDLS and CDR2 YYNGEE. V was shortened by 0 bases and J by 2 bases, with 9 bases between the two germline ends. In DNA form, the CDR3 reads TGTGCCAGCAGCGTAGATCCGGACACCTACGAGCAGTACTTC. It encodes CASSVDPDTYEQYF.

The J gene is TRBJ2-7, the V gene TRBV19; D is ambiguous. This CDR3 spans 14 amino acids. The ends were cut back, 5 bases at V and 3 bases at J, with 14 bases in the middle. Germline V gene lookup returns CDR1 LNHDA and CDR2 SQIVND (reference sequence). The CDR3 is CASSPDPDLYEQYF. CDR3 bases: TGTGCCAGTAGTCCAGACCCGGACCTCTACGAGCAGTACTTC.

A single count supports this clone. This sequence joins TRBV7-9 and TRBJ2-1, with D unclear. This CDR3 comprises 14 residues. Germline V gene lookup returns CDR1 SEHNR and CDR2 FQNEAQ (reference sequence). Trimming removed 3 bases from V and 8 bases from J, with 14 bases in between. The CDR3 DNA reads as TGTGCCAGCAGCTTGGAGACCACTGGGGATGAGCAGTTCTTC. Its translation is CASSLETTGDEQFF. The whole variable domain, remainder taken from reference TRBV7-9 and TRBJ2-1, is DTGVSQNPRHKITKRGQNVTFRCDPISEHNRLYWYRQTLGQGPEFLTYFQNEAQLEKSRLLSDRFSAERPKGSFSTLEIQRTEQGDSAMYLCASSLETTGDEQFFGPGTRLTVL.

The V call is TRBV4-1, the J call TRBJ1-5; no reliable D call. Germline loops: CDR1 MGHRA, CDR2 YSYEKL. Trimming took off 4 bases at V and 6 bases at J, with 22 bases between the two ends. The CDR3 spans 17 residues. CDR3 residues: CASSRTETRGRGQPQHF. The CDR3 nucleotides are TGCGCCAGCAGCCGAACTGAAACGCGGGGTCGTGGTCAGCCCCAGCATTTT.

V and J are TRBV19 and TRBJ1-5; D possibly corresponds to TRBD1 (5 bases). Germline V gene sequence: CDR1 LNHDA, CDR2 SQIVND (reference sequence). The CDR3 covers 15 residues. The V and J ends lost 6 bases and 2 bases respectively, with 14 bases between them. The CDR3 loop reads CASSRGGYGNQPQHF. CDR3 bases: TGTGCCAGTAGCCGGGGGGGTTATGGCAATCAGCCCCAGCATTTT.

The chain carries TRBV24-1 and TRBJ2-7; perhaps TRBD2 as D (5 bases). Germline V gene lookup returns CDR1 KGHDR and CDR2 SFDVKD. V lost 1 base and J 7 bases, leaving 10 bases between the germline ends. The CDR3 is 13 amino acids. This CDR3 reads CATSDLVRGEQYF. The CDR3 nucleotides read TGTGCCACCAGTGATTTAGTCAGAGGGGAGCAGTACTTC.

This clone was detected once. The chain joins TRBV6-6 to TRBJ2-7, with D unresolved. CDR3 length equals 10 residues. V lost 8 bases and J lost 6, with 8 bases in between. Germline CDR1 and CDR2: MNHNY and SVGAGI (reference sequence). This CDR3 is CASLGIEQYF. The CDR3 DNA reads TGTGCCAGCCTGGGGATCGAGCAGTACTTC.

The chain is built from TRBV2 and TRBJ1-5, with D hard to call. CDR1 is SNHLY and CDR2 is FYNNEI in the germline V gene. The CDR3 consists of 13 residues. Trimming left V 5 bases short and J 5 bases short, with 10 bases between. In nucleotides, the CDR3 is TGTGCCAGCAGTAAACAAGGTTATCAGCCCCAGCATTTT. It specifies CASSKQGYQPQHF.

Note on this clone: The same CDR3 can be traced to other DNA sequences in this sample. The chain carries TRBV27 and TRBJ1-4; D gene ambiguous. V was cut by 4 bases and J by 5 bases, with 5 bases left in between. CDR1 and CDR2 from the germline V gene are MNHEY and SMNVEV (reference sequence). The CDR3 is made up of 12 amino acids. The DNA of the CDR3 is TGTGCCAGCAGTTCCCTAAATGAAAAACTGTTTTTT. Translated: CASSSLNEKLFF.

The chain couples TRBV30 to TRBJ1-1; unclear D gene. Germline V gene lookup returns CDR1 GTSNPN and CDR2 SVGIG (reference sequence). V was trimmed by 5 bases and J by 4 bases, leaving 14 bases between them. The CDR3 spans 13 residues. The CDR3 spells CAWERRSSTEAFF. In DNA form, the CDR3 reads TGTGCCTGGGAGAGAAGGTCGAGCACTGAAGCTTTCTTT.

This clone came up once. The V gene is TRBV7-9, the J gene TRBJ1-4; tentatively, D is TRBD1 (5 bases). The CDR3 loop spans 15 amino acids. CDR1 and CDR2 from the germline V gene are SEHNR and FQNEAQ (reference sequence). V gave up 5 bases and J gave up 5 bases, with 15 bases separating them. DNA of the CDR3: TGTGCCAGCAGCCCTGGGGGGAGACTCAATGAAAAACTGTTTTTT. The encoded protein is CASSPGGRLNEKLFF.

J is TRBJ2-3 and V is TRBV27; D is undetermined. CDR3 length: 14 residues. CDR1 and CDR2 (germline): MNHEY, SMNVEV (reference sequence). V was trimmed by 3 bases and J by 3 bases, leaving 10 bases between them. The CDR3 sequence is CASSFGRLTDTQYF. The CDR3 region has the DNA TGTGCCAGCAGTTTCGGCAGGCTGACAGATACGCAGTATTTT.

This rearrangement joins TRBV3-1 (or the pseudogene TRBV3-2) to TRBJ1-1; 9 positions agree with TRBD1. Trimming cost V 4 bases and J 6 bases; bases outside gene matches: 9. CDR1 is LGHDT and CDR2 is YNNKEL in the germline V gene (reference sequence). The CDR3 runs to 15 residues. The CDR3 sequence is CASSLRDRAVSEAFF. Written as DNA, the CDR3 is TGTGCCAGCAGCCTCCGGGACAGGGCAGTTTCTGAAGCTTTCTTT.

This clone occurred once. This rearrangement joins TRBV7-9 to TRBJ2-1; a possible D gene is TRBD2 (5 bases). Germline V gene sequence: CDR1 SEHNR, CDR2 FQNEAQ (reference sequence). The CDR3 loop spans 12 amino acids. Trimming left V 1 base short and J 10 bases short, with 8 bases between. The CDR3: CASSLGLAEQFF. The CDR3 region has the DNA TGTGCCAGCAGCTTAGGGCTAGCCGAGCAGTTCTTC. The whole variable domain, filled in from reference TRBV7-9 and TRBJ2-1, reads DTGVSQNPRHKITKRGQNVTFRCDPISEHNRLYWYRQTLGQGPEFLTYFQNEAQLEKSRLLSDRFSAERPKGSFSTLEIQRTEQGDSAMYLCASSLGLAEQFFGPGTRLTVL.

This chain connects TRBV7-9 to TRBJ2-1; D possibly matches TRBD1 or TRBD2 (5 bases each). CDR1 SEHNR and CDR2 FQNEAQ come from the germline V gene (reference sequence). The CDR3 length is 13 residues. Trimming removed 8 bases at V and 2 bases at J, with 10 bases between. The CDR3 nucleotides are TGTGCCAGCCTCGGGACGGCCTACAATGAGCAGTTCTTC. Translated: CASLGTAYNEQFF.

This clone showed up just once. The rearrangement joins TRBV7-9 to TRBJ2-7; a weak D match, TRBD2 (6 bases). V dropped 2 bases and J dropped 12 bases, with 11 bases sitting between them. The CDR3 sequence is 11 residues long. CDR1 and CDR2 (germline): SEHNR, FQNEAQ (reference sequence). This chain's CDR3 is CASSLRGNRYF. The CDR3 bases are TGTGCCAGCAGCTTACGGGGGAACAGGTACTTC.

J is TRBJ2-3 and V is TRBV5-4; D is perhaps TRBD2 (5 bases). This CDR3 is 15 amino acids long. The germline V and J ends were trimmed by 4 bases and 0 bases, with 12 bases remaining between them. The germline V gene has CDR1 SGHNT and CDR2 YYREEE (reference sequence). The CDR3 region is CASSNPGISTDTQYF. In nucleotides, the CDR3 is TGTGCCAGCAGCAACCCGGGAATTAGCACAGATACGCAGTATTTT.

The chain carries TRBV9 and TRBJ2-3, with D possibly being TRBD2 (5 bases). The CDR3 contains 15 residues. The V and J ends lost 0 bases and 4 bases respectively, with 12 bases between them. CDR1 and CDR2 (germline): SGDLS, YYNGEE. The CDR3 DNA reads as TGTGCCAGCAGCGTAGTTGACTCAGCGGCAGATACGCAGTATTTT. This gives the protein CASSVVDSAADTQYF. Looking up the rest from reference TRBV9 and TRBJ2-3 gives the full variable domain: DSGVTQTPKHLITATGQRVTLRCSPRSGDLSVYWYQQSLDQGLQFLIQYYNGEERAKGNILERFSAQQFPDLHSELNLSSLELGDSALYFCASSVVDSAADTQYFGPGTRLTVL.

Only one count was recorded for this clone. J is TRBJ2-1 and V is TRBV11-2; TRBD2 matches 8 bases. Germline V gene lookup returns CDR1 SGHAT and CDR2 FQNNGV. Trimming removed 0 bases from V and 4 bases from J; junction bases left unmatched: 14. The CDR3 loop spans 19 amino acids. In DNA form, the CDR3 reads TGTGCCAGCAGCTTAGATGGATATTTAGCGGGAAAGGAGTACAATGAGCAGTTCTTC. Its protein is CASSLDGYLAGKEYNEQFF. Together with reference TRBV11-2 and TRBJ2-1, the CDR3 gives the full variable domain: EAGVAQSPRYKIIEKRQSVAFWCNPISGHATLYWYQQILGQGPKLLIQFQNNGVVDDSQLPKDRFSAERLKGVDSTLKIQPAKLEDSAVYLCASSLDGYLAGKEYNEQFFGPGTRLTVL.

This clone was detected only a few times. The V and J genes are TRBV15 and TRBJ2-7, with D tentatively TRBD1 (5 bases). CDR3 size: 13 residues. Germline values: CDR1 LNHNV, CDR2 YYDKDF (reference sequence). V was shortened by 1 base and J by 2 bases, with 6 bases between the two germline ends. The CDR3 region has the DNA TGTGCCACCAGCAGAGGGACAACCTACGAGCAGTACTTC. This translates into CATSRGTTYEQYF.

The chain combines TRBV9 with TRBJ1-2, with D tentatively TRBD1 (6 bases). Per the germline V gene, CDR1 is SGDLS and CDR2 is YYNGEE. Between the trimmed V and J ends, which lost 4 bases and 3 bases, there was a span of 13 bases. There are 14 residues in the CDR3. CDR3 protein: CASSQARTDYGYTF. The CDR3 DNA sequence: TGTGCCAGCAGCCAAGCAAGGACAGACTATGGCTACACCTTC.

The rearrangement uses TRBV5-1 and TRBJ2-7, with TRBD1 identical over 7 bases. Germline CDR1 and CDR2: SGHRS and YFSETQ. The CDR3 runs to 15 residues. J was trimmed by 0 bases and V by 4 bases; bases with no gene match: 7. CDR3 amino acids: CASSIWDRVSYEQYF. DNA of the CDR3: TGCGCCAGCAGCATCTGGGACAGAGTCTCCTACGAGCAGTACTTC.

The CDR3 sequence: CASSFQDGLYGYTF. The DNA for the CDR3 is TGTGCCAGCAGCTTCCAGGACGGGCTCTATGGCTACACCTTC. This chain connects TRBV7-2 to TRBJ1-2; no reliable D call. The CDR3 extends over 14 amino acids. Trimming took off 3 bases at V and 4 bases at J, with 12 bases between the two ends. The germline CDR1 and CDR2 sequences are SGHTA and FQGNSA.

The rearrangement joins TRBV2 to TRBJ1-2, with a weak D call TRBD1 (6 bases). Germline V gene data show CDR1 as SNHLY and CDR2 as FYNNEI. Trimming removed 4 bases from V and 3 bases from J, with 15 bases in between. This CDR3 spans 15 amino acids. The CDR3, as DNA: TGTGCCAGCAGTGTAAACCGGGACACACACTATGGCTACACCTTC. This encodes CASSVNRDTHYGYTF. The full variable domain, rest sourced from reference TRBV2 and TRBJ1-2, is EPEVTQTPSHQVTQMGQEVILRCVPISNHLYFYWYRQILGQKVEFLVSFYNNEISEKSEIFDDQFSVERPDGSNFTLKIRSTKLEDSAMYFCASSVNRDTHYGYTFGSGTRLTVV.

This chain links TRBV3-1 (or the pseudogene TRBV3-2) with TRBJ1-1; 9 nucleotides line up with TRBD1. Trimming cost V 4 bases and J 5 bases; bases outside gene matches: 8. The CDR3 length is 15 residues. CDR1 is LGHDT, CDR2 YNNKEL, per germline (reference sequence). The CDR3 region has the DNA TGTGCCAGCAGCCGGACAGGGGTCCGGGTTACTGAAGCTTTCTTT. As protein: CASSRTGVRVTEAFF.

The rearrangement joins TRBV30 to TRBJ1-3, with D possibly being TRBD1 (5 bases). The germline gives CDR1 GTSNPN, CDR2 SVGIG (reference sequence). Trimming cost V 3 bases and J 4 bases, with 16 bases left between them. The CDR3 length is 15 residues. CDR3 DNA sequence: TGTGCCTGGAGAGCTCCGGGACCACACGGAAACACCATATATTTT. This gives the protein CAWRAPGPHGNTIYF.

This chain uses TRBV6-5 with TRBJ2-1; the D gene is possibly TRBD1 (5 bases). V lost 2 bases and J 3 bases, leaving 8 bases between the germline ends. The length of the CDR3 is 14 residues. The germline CDR1 and CDR2 sequences are MNHEY and SVGAGI. In DNA form, the CDR3 reads TGTGCCAGCAGTTACGGGGCGAACTACAATGAGCAGTTCTTC. Amino acid sequence: CASSYGANYNEQFF.